The 20 T cell receptor beta chains listed next were all sequenced from one sample in a study of PD-L1 blockade in urothelial cancer. TCRdb keeps only in-frame clones here, not all; method: immunoSEQ multiplex PCR. The table lists tens of thousands of clones, 70% to 90% of them singletons. The sequences come from PBMCs, collected around atezolizumab (anti-PD-L1) treatment. The source of these receptors is a man aged 55 to 70 with urothelial cancer.

This chain connects TRBV30 to TRBJ1-2; 10 bases line up with TRBD1. Germline CDR1 and CDR2: GTSNPN and SVGIG (reference sequence). The CDR3 extends over 13 amino acids. V shed 6 bases, J shed 7 bases, and the junction held 8 bases outside the gene matches. In DNA form, the CDR3 reads TGTGCCTGCACCGACGGACAGGGGGGTGGCTACACCTTC. It specifies CACTDGQGGGYTF. Full variable domain (outside the CDR3, taken from reference TRBV30 and TRBJ1-2): SQTIHQWPATLVQPVGSPLSLECTVEGTSNPNLYWYRQAAGRGLQLLFYSVGIGQISSEVPQNLSASRPQDRQFILSSKKLLLSDSGFYLCACTDGQGGGYTFGSGTRLTVV.

J is TRBJ2-7 and V is TRBV6-5; D may be TRBD1 (6 bases). The CDR3 loop spans 15 amino acids. V was clipped by 2 bases and J by 2 bases, with 13 bases between them. Germline V CDR1 and CDR2: MNHEY, SVGAGI. CDR3 in DNA: TGTGCCAGCAGTTACAGGGGAAAGGGGGCCTACGAGCAGTACTTC. Its protein is CASSYRGKGAYEQYF.

This rearrangement joins TRBV2 to TRBJ2-3; maybe TRBD2 (5 bases). Germline V gene sequence: CDR1 SNHLY, CDR2 FYNNEI. Trimming left V 8 bases short and J 0 bases short, with 12 bases between. CDR3 length: 14 amino acids. CDR3 sequence reads: CASGGLRSTDTQYF. The CDR3 bases are TGTGCCAGCGGCGGACTGAGGAGCACAGATACGCAGTATTTT.

This clone has only a few counts. The rearrangement uses TRBV9 and TRBJ2-2; 9 bases match TRBD2. Germline V gives CDR1 SGDLS, CDR2 YYNGEE. The CDR3 length is 16 residues. V gave up 4 bases and J gave up 6 bases; unmatched junction bases: 10. The CDR3 DNA reads TGTGCCAGCAGCCCCCGGGGCGGGGGGGCCTCCGGGGAGCTGTTTTTT. Translation: CASSPRGGGASGELFF.

The V gene is TRBV6-1, the J gene TRBJ1-2; TRBD1 might be the D (5 bases). The germline V gene encodes CDR1 MNHNS and CDR2 SASEGT. Trimming pared 2 bases from V and 3 bases from J, leaving 16 bases between. This CDR3 is built from 16 residues. CDR3 in DNA: TGTGCCAGCAGTGAATATTTTACGGGGGTTGACTATGGCTACACCTTC. This sequence encodes CASSEYFTGVDYGYTF.

The rearrangement joins TRBV25-1 to TRBJ2-4; 9 nucleotides line up with TRBD1. The V gene end was trimmed by 4 bases and the J gene end by 0 bases; junction bases not matched to a gene: 10. The CDR3 totals 18 residues. Germline assignment: CDR1 MGHDK and CDR2 SYGVNS. CDR3 sequence: CASSVGGSDRGAKNIQYF. CDR3 nucleotides: TGTGCCAGCAGTGTGGGGGGATCGGACAGGGGAGCCAAAAACATTCAGTACTTC.

The V call is TRBV29-1, the J call TRBJ2-5; 8 bases line up with TRBD1. The CDR3 extends over 15 amino acids. V was pared by 6 bases and J by 0 bases, with 9 bases of the junction left unmatched. The V gene's germline CDR1 is SQVTM and CDR2 ANQGSEA. The CDR3 reads CSVAGDRSNQETQYF. CDR3 bases: TGCAGCGTCGCTGGGGACAGGTCAAACCAAGAGACCCAGTACTTC.

This chain connects TRBV18 to TRBJ1-5; D is unresolved. CDR1 is KGHSH and CDR2 is LQKENI in the germline V gene. V lost 4 bases, J lost 0 bases, and 7 bases lay in between. CDR3 length: 14 residues. CDR3 protein: CASSREYSNQPQHF. For the CDR3, the DNA is TGTGCCAGCTCACGAGAATATAGCAATCAGCCCCAGCATTTT.

The chain uses TRBV19 and TRBJ1-5, with D hard to call. This CDR3 spans 14 amino acids. V was clipped by 4 bases and J by 5 bases, with 12 bases between them. Per the germline V gene, CDR1 is LNHDA and CDR2 is SQIVND (reference sequence). In nucleotides, the CDR3 is TGTGCCAGTAGTAAGGCACAGTATGATCAGCCCCAGCATTTT. Translated: CASSKAQYDQPQHF.

The gene calls are TRBV10-1 and TRBJ1-2; 7 positions agree with TRBD1. In germline, CDR1 is WNHNN, CDR2 SYGVQD (reference sequence). The CDR3 totals 17 residues. The V gene end was trimmed by 0 bases and the J gene end by 4 bases; junction bases not matched to a gene: 11. In DNA form, the CDR3 reads TGCGCCAGCAGTGAGTCGGAGACAGGGTACCCCCCCTATGGCTACACCTTC. It translates to CASSESETGYPPYGYTF.

The V gene is TRBV11-1, the J gene TRBJ1-1, with D uncertain. The CDR3 totals 16 residues. From germline, CDR1 is SGHAT and CDR2 FQDESV (reference sequence). V lost 7 bases and J 0 bases, leaving 18 bases between the germline ends. The chain's CDR3 is CASKFPGGDMNTEAFF. In DNA, the CDR3 is TGTGCCAGCAAGTTTCCCGGCGGGGATATGAACACTGAAGCTTTCTTT.

The chain is built from TRBV10-2 and TRBJ1-2; D is perhaps TRBD1 (6 bases). This CDR3 region has 14 residues. Germline CDR1 and CDR2: WSHSY and SAAADI. V dropped 5 bases and J dropped 2 bases, with 12 bases sitting between them. The CDR3 is CASSQLQGNYGYTF. DNA of the CDR3: TGCGCCAGCAGTCAACTACAGGGAAACTATGGCTACACCTTC.

This chain connects TRBV7-9 to TRBJ2-2, with D perhaps TRBD2 (5 bases). Trimming took 4 bases from V and 2 from J, leaving 20 bases between them. Germline loops: CDR1 SEHNR, CDR2 FQNEAQ (reference sequence). CDR3 length: 18 amino acids. CDR3 residues: CASSSPTTRTLNTGELFF. DNA of the CDR3: TGTGCCAGCAGCTCACCAACCACCCGGACTCTCAACACCGGGGAGCTGTTTTTT.

This sequence joins TRBV27 and TRBJ1-5; TRBD1 matches 9 bases. Germline CDR1 reads MNHEY; CDR2 reads SMNVEV (reference sequence). CDR3 length equals 15 residues. V gave up 5 bases and J gave up 7 bases; unmatched junction bases: 9. The CDR3 protein is CASSLGQGGNQPQHF. In DNA form, the CDR3 reads TGTGCCAGCAGTCTGGGACAGGGAGGGAACCAGCCCCAGCATTTT.

J is TRBJ2-7 and V is TRBV5-1, with TRBD1 as a possible D gene (6 bases). V was shortened by 0 bases and J by 3 bases, with 7 bases between the two germline ends. This CDR3 has 13 amino acids. Germline-derived CDR1 and CDR2 are SGHRS and YFSETQ. The CDR3: CASSLGQDYEQYF. DNA of the CDR3: TGCGCCAGCAGCTTGGGACAGGACTACGAGCAGTACTTC.

The rearrangement joins TRBV30 to TRBJ1-1, with D possibly TRBD1 on 6 matching bases. From germline, CDR1 is GTSNPN and CDR2 SVGIG (reference sequence). The CDR3 has 13 residues. Trimming took off 1 base at V and 7 bases at J, with 13 bases between the two ends. The CDR3 spells CAWSGGTLYEAFF. CDR3 bases: TGTGCCTGGAGTGGGGGGACACTTTATGAAGCTTTCTTT.

This clone was observed a few times. The chain joins TRBV19 to TRBJ2-1, with TRBD1 identical over 7 bases. CDR1 is LNHDA and CDR2 is SQIVND in the germline V gene (reference sequence). V lost 6 bases to trimming and J lost 6 bases; unmatched junction nucleotides: 14. The CDR3 is 16 residues long. CDR3 nucleotide sequence: TGTGCCAGTAGCAACCTAGGGGACAGAATCCTCAATGAGCAGTTCTTC. Translated: CASSNLGDRILNEQFF.

V and J are TRBV5-4 and TRBJ2-1, with D possibly matching TRBD2 (7 bases). Between the trimmed V and J ends, which lost 4 bases and 5 bases, there was a span of 16 bases. The CDR3 has 15 amino acids. CDR1 is SGHNT, CDR2 YYREEE, per germline (reference sequence). CDR3 nucleotides: TGTGCCAGCAGCAGGGGGGGGGTACCCCACAATGAGCAGTTCTTC. Its translation: CASSRGGVPHNEQFF.

J is TRBJ1-2 and V is TRBV9; D gene unclear. With 6 bases removed from V and 0 bases from J, the gap between germline ends came to 15 bases. From germline, CDR1 is SGDLS and CDR2 YYNGEE. The length of the CDR3 is 15 residues. The CDR3 DNA is TGTGCCAGCACCCGGGAGGGCCGGGCTAACTATGGCTACACCTTC. The encoded protein is CASTREGRANYGYTF.

The rearrangement uses TRBV15 and TRBJ2-1; maybe TRBD2 (6 bases). Trimming stripped 3 bases from V and 8 bases from J, with 14 bases between. Per the germline V gene, CDR1 is LNHNV and CDR2 is YYDKDF (reference sequence). CDR3 length: 14 residues. CDR3 bases: TGTGCCACCAGCAGCCTAGCGTCGAGGGATGAGCAGTTCTTC. The encoded protein is CATSSLASRDEQFF. Filled out from reference TRBV15 and TRBJ2-1, the complete variable domain reads DAMVIQNPRYQVTQFGKPVTLSCSQTLNHNVMYWYQQKSSQAPKLLFHYYDKDFNNEADTPDNFQSRRPNTSFCFLDIRSPGLGDTAMYLCATSSLASRDEQFFGPGTRLTVL.